Below are 15 T cell receptor beta chains sequenced from a single sample in a study of blood T cells in healthy people across ages. A second PCR, run for about 7 to 12 cycles, used a sample-barcoded 5' primer plus a J-beta primer mix. One entry per CDR3 protein, called by TCRdb with MiXCR from the 5' RACE reads. The table records 1,500,000 or so distinct CDR3 sequences, around 40% of them present only once. Sequenced material: blood. The receptors come from a woman under 30 in good health.

The V gene is TRBV10-2, the J gene TRBJ2-3, with TRBD2 identical over 8 bases. With 1 base clipped from V and 1 base from J, the junction kept 4 bases outside the gene matches. Germline CDR1 is WSHSY and CDR2 is SAAADI. The CDR3 has 16 residues. The CDR3 is CASSELGRGGTDTQYF. The CDR3 DNA reads TGCGCCAGCAGTGAGTTGGGGCGGGGGGGCACAGATACGCAGTATTTT.

This chain links TRBV29-1 with TRBJ2-4; the D is unclear. The V and J ends lost 4 bases and 13 bases respectively, with 20 bases between them. Germline assignment: CDR1 SQVTM and CDR2 ANQGSEA. The CDR3 spans 13 residues. The CDR3 sequence: CSVAARINNEQYF. CDR3 DNA: TGCAGCGTTGCGGCGAGGATCAACAATGAGCAGTACTTC.

The genes are TRBV21-1 and TRBJ2-7. TRBV21-1 is classified as a pseudogene. The CDR3 is 12 amino acids. The CDR3 protein is CASARPPYEQYF. The CDR3 DNA reads as TGTGCCAGTGCAAGACCTCCCTACGAGCAGTACTTC.

The gene calls are TRBV27 and TRBJ1-1; D not resolved. Trimming removed 5 bases at V and 9 bases at J, with 4 bases between. This CDR3 is built from 9 residues. Per the germline V gene, CDR1 is MNHEY and CDR2 is SMNVEV (reference sequence). The CDR3 here is CASSVKAFF. CDR3 sequence (DNA): TGTGCCAGCAGTGTAAAAGCTTTCTTT.

The rearrangement links TRBV2 to TRBJ1-2, with 8 bases identical to TRBD1. The CDR3 covers 15 residues. CDR1 and CDR2 (germline): SNHLY, FYNNEI. With V trimmed by 6 bases and J by 1 base, 7 bases remained unmatched. The CDR3 sequence: CASRIDRGYNYGYTF. DNA for the CDR3: TGTGCCAGCAGAATCGACAGGGGATATAACTATGGCTACACCTTC.

This rearrangement joins TRBV6-2 or TRBV6-3 to TRBJ2-3; 8 positions agree with TRBD1. Germline loops: CDR1 MNHEY, CDR2 SVGEGT. The ends lost 4 bases at V and 0 bases at J; junction bases unmatched: 3. The CDR3 sequence is 15 residues long. The CDR3 loop is CASSWDRKSTDTQYF. For the CDR3, the DNA is TGTGCCAGCAGTTGGGACAGGAAGAGCACAGATACGCAGTATTTT.

The V and J genes are TRBV3-1 and TRBJ1-5, with 7 bases that match TRBD1. CDR3 length: 15 residues. Germline values: CDR1 LGHDT, CDR2 YNNKEL (reference sequence). V shed 0 bases, J shed 7 bases, and the junction held 6 bases outside the gene matches. The CDR3 DNA sequence: TGTGCCAGCAGCCAAGACGCGACAGGGTCCCAGCCCCAGCATTTT. This sequence encodes CASSQDATGSQPQHF.

The chain joins TRBV5-1 to TRBJ1-6; D is ambiguous. Germline CDR1 is SGHRS and CDR2 is YFSETQ. The CDR3 loop spans 14 amino acids. The V end was cut by 3 bases, the J end by 5 bases, with 9 bases between. CDR3 amino acids: CASSWEPNNSPLHF. The CDR3, as DNA: TGCGCCAGCAGCTGGGAGCCTAATAATTCACCCCTCCACTTT. Filled out from reference TRBV5-1 and TRBJ1-6, the complete variable domain reads KAGVTQTPRYLIKTRGQQVTLSCSPISGHRSVSWYQQTPGQGLQFLFEYFSETQRNKGNFPGRFSGRQFSNSRSEMNVSTLELGDSALYLCASSWEPNNSPLHFGNGTRLTVT.

This chain links TRBV6-1 with TRBJ1-5; no reliable D call. This CDR3 is built from 14 residues. Germline values: CDR1 MNHNS, CDR2 SASEGT. Between the trimmed V and J ends, which lost 6 bases and 0 bases, there was a span of 9 bases. The CDR3 loop reads CASSSSRSNQPQHF. The DNA for the CDR3 is TGTGCCAGCAGCAGCTCCCGTAGCAATCAGCCCCAGCATTTT.

The V call is TRBV2, the J call TRBJ1-2, with D possibly matching TRBD1 (6 bases). This CDR3 has 14 residues. Germline-derived CDR1 and CDR2 are SNHLY and FYNNEI. V was pared by 2 bases and J by 4 bases, with 11 bases between. CDR3 in amino acids: CASSEQGPSYGYTF. CDR3 nucleotides: TGTGCCAGCAGTGAACAGGGGCCCTCCTATGGCTACACCTTC.

The chain uses TRBV6-5 and TRBJ2-5; 8 bases line up with TRBD1. CDR3 length: 15 amino acids. The V gene's germline CDR1 is MNHEY and CDR2 SVGAGI. V gave up 2 bases and J gave up 1 base; unmatched junction bases: 3. This CDR3 reads CASSYLDRAQETQYF. CDR3 nucleotide sequence: TGTGCCAGCAGTTACCTGGACAGGGCCCAAGAGACCCAGTACTTC.

This clonotype turned up a few times. This chain's CDR3 is CAWLQGLTYGYTF. For the CDR3, the DNA is TGTGCCTGGTTACAGGGGCTGACCTATGGCTACACCTTC. The rearrangement links TRBV30 to TRBJ1-2, with 7 bases aligning to TRBD1. V gave up 5 bases and J gave up 4 bases; unmatched junction bases: 7. From germline, CDR1 is GTSNPN and CDR2 SVGIG (reference sequence). There are 13 residues in the CDR3.

The chain couples TRBV6-2 or TRBV6-3 to TRBJ2-5; D gene ambiguous. TRBJ2-7 explains the end of the DNA better; the J call may be wrong. This CDR3 comprises 12 residues. Germline V lookup: CDR1 MNHEY, CDR2 SVGEGT. CDR3 loop: CASSQWRTEQYF. CDR3 DNA sequence: TGTGCCAGCAGTCAGTGGAGAACCGAGCAGTACTTC.

This clonotype was detected a few times. The rearrangement uses TRBV25-1 and TRBJ1-6; D gene ambiguous. Looked up from germline, CDR1 is MGHDK and CDR2 is SYGVNS. CDR3 length equals 18 residues. The germline V and J ends were trimmed by 5 bases and 2 bases, with 19 bases remaining between them. For the CDR3, the DNA is TGTGCCAGCAGTTCTAAGGGTTTAGGGTTCGCCTATAATTCACCCCTCCACTTT. Amino acids: CASSSKGLGFAYNSPLHF.

The chain combines TRBV28 with TRBJ1-2; D unclear. This CDR3 spans 16 amino acids. The ends were cut back, 6 bases at V and 6 bases at J, with 23 bases in the middle. CDR1 is MDHEN, CDR2 SYDVKM, per germline. The CDR3 sequence is CASSRQARPSLDGYTF. The CDR3 DNA reads as TGTGCCAGCAGCCGTCAGGCCAGGCCCTCCTTGGATGGCTACACCTTC.